Presented here are 18 T cell receptor beta chains from one specimen sequenced in a study of regulatory T cells in long-lasting Graves disease. Time point meaning: newly diagnosed GD, antithyroid drugs for less than 3 months. PBMCs provided the RNA from which the TCR library was made. Sequencing libraries for TCR beta were prepared with iRepertoire HTBI primers and Arm-PCR of CDR3 regions. MiXCR was run by TCRdb on the multiplex PCR reads, yielding one entry per CDR3 protein. The sample carries around 450,000 distinct CDR3 sequences, 15% to 20% recorded once. The same data also went into a second study, on T cells in Graves' hyperthyroidism and ophthalmopathy.

The source was peripheral blood mononuclear cells (PBMCs), collected at new diagnosis, from a patient treated with antithyroid drugs. The receptors come from a man aged 35 to 55 with Graves disease.

This clonotype was detected ten times or more. The V call is TRBV29-1, the J call TRBJ1-2, with D perhaps TRBD1 (6 bases). The CDR3 has 12 residues. The germline V and J ends were trimmed by 6 bases and 6 bases, with 14 bases remaining between them. Germline-derived CDR1 and CDR2 are SQVTM and ANQGSEA. CDR3 protein: CSVPDRRDGYTF. The DNA of the CDR3 is TGCAGCGTACCCGACAGGCGGGATGGCTACACCTTC.

This clonotype was seen at least ten times. The gene calls are TRBV18 and TRBJ1-6, with D perhaps TRBD1 (5 bases). Germline V CDR1 and CDR2: KGHSH, LQKENI. The CDR3 runs to 15 residues. Trimming cost V 1 base and J 4 bases, with 8 bases left between them. The CDR3 DNA reads TGTGCCAGCTCACCACTCGGACATTATAATTCACCCCTCCACTTT. It is translated as CASSPLGHYNSPLHF.

The rearrangement uses TRBV3-1 and TRBJ1-1; unclear D gene. Trimming shortened V by 0 bases and J by 5 bases, and 7 bases separated the two germline ends. Germline assignment: CDR1 LGHDT and CDR2 YNNKEL (reference sequence). The CDR3 is made up of 13 amino acids. The CDR3 here is CASSQDVWTEAFF. In DNA, the CDR3 is TGTGCCAGCAGCCAAGACGTTTGGACTGAAGCTTTCTTT.

The rearrangement uses TRBV28 and TRBJ2-3, with 8 bases fitting TRBD2. The CDR3 has 14 amino acids. J lost 5 bases, V lost 5 bases, and 6 bases had no gene match. Per germline, CDR1 MDHEN and CDR2 SYDVKM. The CDR3 nucleotides read TGTGCCAGCAGTGACGGGAGGGCCGGAGATACGCAGTATTTT. Its translation: CASSDGRAGDTQYF.

Ten or more counts support this clonotype. The chain recombines TRBV28 with TRBJ2-7; D may be TRBD2 (6 bases). This CDR3 region has 15 residues. V dropped 2 bases and J dropped 4 bases, with 15 bases sitting between them. Germline CDR1 is MDHEN and CDR2 is SYDVKM. CDR3 region: CASSLDPGSGYEQYF. The DNA for the CDR3 is TGTGCCAGCAGTTTAGACCCCGGGAGTGGTTACGAGCAGTACTTC.

Worth noting for this clonotype: This may stem from a read error, because a much larger clone lies one nucleotide away. The chain uses TRBV6-4 and TRBJ2-1; 13 bases match TRBD2. Unmatched junction bases numbered 1, after V lost 9 bases and J lost 5 bases. This CDR3 region has 13 residues. Germline V lookup: CDR1 MRHNA, CDR2 SNTAGT. The CDR3 DNA reads TGTGCCAGAGGACTAGCGGGAGACAATGAGCAGTTCTTC. This translates into CARGLAGDNEQFF.

This clonotype came up many times. V and J are TRBV3-1 and TRBJ2-3; perhaps D is TRBD1 or TRBD2 (6 bases each). The V end lost 1 base, the J end lost 3 bases, and 14 bases lay between the germline ends. This CDR3 region has 16 residues. Per the germline V gene, CDR1 is LGHDT and CDR2 is YNNKEL (reference sequence). The CDR3: CASSQAPGGVTDTQYF. The DNA for the CDR3 is TGTGCCAGCAGCCAAGCACCCGGGGGCGTTACAGATACGCAGTATTTT.

This clonotype was observed at least ten times. This rearrangement joins TRBV20-1 to TRBJ1-6; tentative D call: TRBD1 (6 bases). This CDR3 contains 12 residues. The V end was cut by 0 bases, the J end by 12 bases, with 9 bases between. Germline-derived CDR1 and CDR2 are DFQATT and SNEGSKA (reference sequence). The CDR3 DNA reads TGCAGTGCTAGAGATCAGGGGAAACCCCTCCACTTT. This codes for CSARDQGKPLHF.

This clonotype came up many times. V is TRBV18 and J is TRBJ2-3, with a possible D match to TRBD1 (5 bases). Trimming removed 0 bases at V and 2 bases at J, with 6 bases between. Germline loops: CDR1 KGHSH, CDR2 LQKENI. This CDR3 comprises 14 residues. As DNA, the CDR3 is TGTGCCAGCTCACCACCGACAGCCACAGATACGCAGTATTTT. As protein: CASSPPTATDTQYF.

As to this clonotype: A much larger clone is a single base away; this may be a read error. The CDR3 ends on some other residue instead of the conserved phenylalanine or tryptophan, so this is likely a read error. The chain joins TRBV7-9 to TRBJ2-1; 10 bases are a match to TRBD1. V was pared by 3 bases and J by 6 bases, with 11 bases of the junction left unmatched. Germline V lookup: CDR1 SEHNR, CDR2 FQNEAQ (reference sequence). This CDR3 is built from 17 residues. The DNA of the CDR3 is TGTGCCAGCAGCTTTTATTCCGGGACAGGGGCAGGCAATGAGCAGTTCCTC. Its protein is CASSFYSGTGAGNEQFL.

There are a few counts of this clonotype. The CDR3 nucleotides read TGTGCCAGCAGTGAAGGACAGCTAACCTACGAGCAGTACTTC. Translated, it gives CASSEGQLTYEQYF. The V and J genes are TRBV6-2 or TRBV6-3 and TRBJ2-7, with a tentative D call TRBD1 (6 bases). Germline assignment: CDR1 MNHEY and CDR2 SVGEGT. Trimming stripped 5 bases from V and 2 bases from J, with 13 bases between. CDR3 length: 14 amino acids.

The chain recombines TRBV7-8 with TRBJ2-1; 15 bases are a match to TRBD2. CDR1 SGHVS and CDR2 FQNEAQ come from the germline V gene. J was trimmed by 8 bases and V by 5 bases; bases with no gene match: 10. The CDR3 spans 17 residues. This chain's CDR3 is CASSPKRTSGRAYEQFF. In nucleotides, the CDR3 is TGTGCCAGCAGCCCCAAGCGGACTAGCGGGAGGGCCTATGAGCAGTTCTTC.

Ten or more counts support this clonotype. This chain uses TRBV20-1 with TRBJ2-7, with D perhaps TRBD1 (5 bases). The CDR3 covers 14 residues. Germline-derived CDR1 and CDR2 are DFQATT and SNEGSKA (reference sequence). Trimming removed 3 bases at V and 0 bases at J, with 12 bases between. In DNA form, the CDR3 reads TGCAGTGCTAGTGAGGCTAGGGGCTCCTACGAGCAGTACTTC. This sequence encodes CSASEARGSYEQYF.

This clonotype has a handful of counts. The J gene is TRBJ2-7, the V gene TRBV6-5; D is possibly TRBD1 or TRBD2 (5 bases each). The germline V gene encodes CDR1 MNHEY and CDR2 SVGAGI. The V and J ends lost 3 bases and 6 bases respectively, with 12 bases between them. This CDR3 is built from 13 residues. This CDR3 is CASSYYEGSEQYF. CDR3 bases: TGTGCCAGCAGTTATTATGAGGGGAGCGAGCAGTACTTC.

This rearrangement joins TRBV6-2 or TRBV6-3 to TRBJ2-3, with 7 positions matching TRBD2. This CDR3 has 14 amino acids. With 4 bases clipped from V and 6 bases from J, the junction kept 7 bases outside the gene matches. The germline gives CDR1 MNHEY, CDR2 SVGEGT. The CDR3: CASSWSGGTDTQYF. As DNA, the CDR3 is TGTGCCAGCAGTTGGTCGGGAGGAACGGATACGCAGTATTTT.

At least ten counts were recorded for this clonotype. This rearrangement joins TRBV20-1 to TRBJ2-7, with D hard to call. Germline CDR1 is DFQATT and CDR2 is SNEGSKA (reference sequence). With 3 bases removed from V and 3 bases from J, the gap between germline ends came to 9 bases. This CDR3 region has 12 residues. CDR3 nucleotides: TGCAGTGCTAGTACCGGGTTCTACGAGCAGTACTTC. It encodes CSASTGFYEQYF.

V and J are TRBV7-2 and TRBJ2-7; possible D gene TRBD2, 5 bases. Trimming removed 2 bases from V and 3 bases from J, with 14 bases in between. The germline V gene encodes CDR1 SGHTA and CDR2 FQGNSA. The length of the CDR3 is 15 residues. CDR3: CASSLRFQTIYEQYF. DNA of the CDR3: TGTGCCAGCAGCTTACGCTTTCAGACTATCTACGAGCAGTACTTC.

This chain connects TRBV11-2 to TRBJ2-7, with TRBD2 matching 9 bases. The CDR3 length is 15 residues. V was pared by 0 bases and J by 12 bases, with 12 bases of the junction left unmatched. CDR1 SGHAT and CDR2 FQNNGV come from the germline V gene. The DNA of the CDR3 is TGTGCCAGCAGCTTAGAGGGTGGTAGCGGGAGTAATAGGTACTTC. It translates to CASSLEGGSGSNRYF.